This T cell receptor beta chain was sequenced in a study of shared clonotypes between healthy human individuals. Notes on the study in general: The study found lower generation probabilities in non-shared clonotypes than in those shared by all four donors.

Method: immunoSEQ multiplex PCR; TCRdb's copy keeps in-frame clones and lacks some. The table shows over a million clones, with approximately 80% occurring only once. The CDR3 contains 14 residues. Per germline, CDR1 SNHLY and CDR2 FYNNEI. V gave up 8 bases and J gave up 3 bases; unmatched junction bases: 7. Of note for this clone: Its target is unknown.

Sequenced sample: memory CD4+ T cells from PBMCs. The sample's subset: CD45RA-negative fraction. This TCR came from a young man in good health. Some clones in this sample may be carry-over from other donors' samples. The chain uses TRBV2 and TRBJ1-2; 9 nucleotides match TRBD1. The chain's CDR3 is CASGRDRDDYGYTF. The CDR3, as DNA: TGTGCCAGCGGACGGGACAGGGACGACTATGGCTACACCTTC.